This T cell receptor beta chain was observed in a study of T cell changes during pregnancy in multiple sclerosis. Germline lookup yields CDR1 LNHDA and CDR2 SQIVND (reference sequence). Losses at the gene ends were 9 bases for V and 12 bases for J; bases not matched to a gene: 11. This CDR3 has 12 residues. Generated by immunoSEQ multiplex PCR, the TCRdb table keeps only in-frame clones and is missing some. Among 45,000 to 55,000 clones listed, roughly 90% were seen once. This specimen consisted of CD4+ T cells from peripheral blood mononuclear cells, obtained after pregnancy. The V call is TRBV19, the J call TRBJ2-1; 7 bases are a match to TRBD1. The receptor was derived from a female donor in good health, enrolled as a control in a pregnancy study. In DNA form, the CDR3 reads TGTGCCAGCTCCGGGACAGCCCGCGGGCAGTTCTTC. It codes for CASSGTARGQFF. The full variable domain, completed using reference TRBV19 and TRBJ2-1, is DGGITQSPKYLFRKEGQNVTLSCEQNLNHDAMYWYRQDPGQGLRLIYYSQIVNDFQKGDIAEGYSVSREKKESFPLTVTSAQKNPTAFYLCASSGTARGQFFGPGTRLTVL.